The TCR beta chain under discussion was sequenced for a study of identical twins. All donors were healthy Caucasians. Turning to this clonotype: Its specificity is not known.

Germline trimming cut 1 base from V and 7 bases from J; bases unmatched to any gene: 6. The germline V gene has CDR1 SGDLS and CDR2 YYNGEE. The CDR3 has 16 residues. Points from the study as a whole: Insertions ran lower in abundant cord blood beta clonotypes, though not in memory repertoires. Twin pairs had excess sharing that was weaker in beta out-of-frame sequences.

A template switching step contributed a universal primer site, while unique molecular identifiers were present in the cDNA. TCRdb re-derived calls from the 5' RACE reads in MiXCR, one entry per CDR3 protein. The sample consists of 1.5 million or so distinct CDR3 sequences, roughly 35% of them appearing once. The chain uses TRBV9 and TRBJ2-1; 12 nucleotides line up with TRBD2. The source is a newborn girl in good health. The sequencing sample was made of cord blood. The CDR3, as DNA: TGTGCCAGCAGCGTACTAGCGGGGGGGCCTAGTAATGAGCAGTTCTTC. Translating it yields CASSVLAGGPSNEQFF.